The T cell receptor beta chain described here comes from a study of early T cells in non-severe SARS-CoV-2 infection. In the library, individual cDNA molecules carried attached unique molecular identifiers. TCRdb independently ran MiXCR on the 5' RACE reads; one entry per CDR3 protein. Here the sample spans about 70,000 distinct CDR3 sequences, around 15% being singletons. This clonotype was picked up a small number of times. V lost 8 bases, J lost 2 bases, and 17 bases stayed unmatched. The CDR3 is 17 residues long. Germline V gives CDR1 MDHEN, CDR2 SYDVKM. The rearrangement uses TRBV28 and TRBJ2-7, with 8 bases lining up with TRBD1. This specimen was whole blood, taken at baseline. This clonotype was sampled from an adult who was a healthcare worker with PCR-confirmed SARS-CoV-2 infection or an uninfected control (not recorded which). CDR3 residues: CASRPTRGTGITYEQYF. Here the CDR3 DNA reads TGTGCCAGCCGCCCAACAAGGGGGACAGGCATAACCTACGAGCAGTACTTC.